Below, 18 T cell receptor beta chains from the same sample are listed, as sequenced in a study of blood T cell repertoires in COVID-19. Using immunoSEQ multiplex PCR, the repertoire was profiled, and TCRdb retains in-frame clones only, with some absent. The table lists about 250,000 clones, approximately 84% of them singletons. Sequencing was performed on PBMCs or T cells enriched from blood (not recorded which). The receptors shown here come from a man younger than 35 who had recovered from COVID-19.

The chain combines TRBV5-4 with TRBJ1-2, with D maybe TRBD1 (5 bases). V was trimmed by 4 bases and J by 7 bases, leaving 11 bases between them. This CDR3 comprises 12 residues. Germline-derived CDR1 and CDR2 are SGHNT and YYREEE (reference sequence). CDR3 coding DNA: TGTGCCAGCAGCCCATCGGGGGGTGGCTACACCTTC. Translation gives CASSPSGGGYTF.

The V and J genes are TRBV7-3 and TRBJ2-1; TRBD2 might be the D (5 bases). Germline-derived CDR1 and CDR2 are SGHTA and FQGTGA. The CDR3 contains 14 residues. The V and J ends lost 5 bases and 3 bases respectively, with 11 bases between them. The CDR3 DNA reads TGTGCCAGCAGCCCCGGACTGAACTACAATGAGCAGTTCTTC. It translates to CASSPGLNYNEQFF.

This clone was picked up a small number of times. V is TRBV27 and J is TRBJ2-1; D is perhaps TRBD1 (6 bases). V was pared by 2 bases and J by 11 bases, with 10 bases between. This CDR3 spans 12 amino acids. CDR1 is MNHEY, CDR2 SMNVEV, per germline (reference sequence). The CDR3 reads CASSLDRRKQFF. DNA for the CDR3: TGTGCCAGCAGTTTAGACAGGAGAAAGCAGTTCTTC.

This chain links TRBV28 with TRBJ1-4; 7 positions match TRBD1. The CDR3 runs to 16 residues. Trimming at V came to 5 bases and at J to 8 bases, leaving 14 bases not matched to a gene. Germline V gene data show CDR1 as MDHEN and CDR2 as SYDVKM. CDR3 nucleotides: TGTGCCAGCAGTACCTTTACAGGGGAGGAGCGGGAAAAACTGTTTTTT. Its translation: CASSTFTGEEREKLFF.

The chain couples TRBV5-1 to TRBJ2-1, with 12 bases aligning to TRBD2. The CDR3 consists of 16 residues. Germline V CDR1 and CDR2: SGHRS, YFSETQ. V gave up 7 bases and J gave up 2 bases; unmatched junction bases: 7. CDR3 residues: CASAFLAGGPYNEQFF. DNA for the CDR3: TGCGCCAGCGCTTTCCTAGCGGGAGGGCCCTACAATGAGCAGTTCTTC.

The CDR3 DNA follows: TGTGCCAGCAGCCCGGGGTCTCAGAGAGGGTTTGGGCAGTTCTTC. Its protein is CASSPGSQRGFGQFF. The chain couples TRBV7-9 to TRBJ2-1; TRBD2 might be the D (5 bases). V shed 5 bases and J shed 12 bases, with 23 bases lying between them. Germline-derived CDR1 and CDR2 are SEHNR and FQNEAQ (reference sequence). This CDR3 is built from 15 residues.

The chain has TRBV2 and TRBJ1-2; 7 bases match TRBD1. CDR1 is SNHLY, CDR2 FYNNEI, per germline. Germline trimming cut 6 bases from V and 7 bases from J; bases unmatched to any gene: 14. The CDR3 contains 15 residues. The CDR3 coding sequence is TGTGCCAGCAGCTTTATTTTAAGGGGGCTGGGTGGCTACACCTTC. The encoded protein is CASSFILRGLGGYTF.

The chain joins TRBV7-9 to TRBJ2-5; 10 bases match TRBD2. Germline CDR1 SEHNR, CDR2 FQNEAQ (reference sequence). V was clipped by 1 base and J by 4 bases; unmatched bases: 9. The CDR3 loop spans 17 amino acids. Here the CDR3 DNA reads TGTGCCAGCAGCTTAGGCGTTGCGGTAGCGGGAGGAGAGACCCAGTACTTC. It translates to CASSLGVAVAGGETQYF.

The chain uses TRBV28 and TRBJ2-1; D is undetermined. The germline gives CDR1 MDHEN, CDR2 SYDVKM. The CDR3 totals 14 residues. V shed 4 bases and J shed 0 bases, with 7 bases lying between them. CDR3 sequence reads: CASSSRSSYNEQFF. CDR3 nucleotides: TGTGCCAGCAGTTCCCGGAGCTCCTACAATGAGCAGTTCTTC.

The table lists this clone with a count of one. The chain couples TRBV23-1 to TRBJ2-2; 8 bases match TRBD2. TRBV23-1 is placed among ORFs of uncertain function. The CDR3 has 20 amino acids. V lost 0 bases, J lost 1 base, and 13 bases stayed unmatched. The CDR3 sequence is CASSQSAGGPRLRNTGELFF. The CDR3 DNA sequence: TGCGCCAGCAGTCAATCCGCGGGGGGTCCAAGGCTACGGAACACCGGGGAGCTGTTTTTT.

CDR3 coding DNA: TGTGCCAGCGGGAGGAAAGAGACCCAGTACTTC. Translated, it gives CASGRKETQYF. This sequence joins TRBV27 and TRBJ2-5; tentatively, D is TRBD2 (6 bases). V lost 8 bases, J lost 3 bases, and 7 bases lay in between. CDR1 is MNHEY, CDR2 SMNVEV, per germline (reference sequence). CDR3 length: 11 amino acids.

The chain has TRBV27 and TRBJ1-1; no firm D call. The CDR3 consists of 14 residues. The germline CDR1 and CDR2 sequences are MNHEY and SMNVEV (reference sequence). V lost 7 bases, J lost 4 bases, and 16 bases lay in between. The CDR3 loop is CASKIWESSTEAFF. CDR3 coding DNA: TGTGCCAGCAAAATATGGGAGTCGAGCACTGAAGCTTTCTTT.

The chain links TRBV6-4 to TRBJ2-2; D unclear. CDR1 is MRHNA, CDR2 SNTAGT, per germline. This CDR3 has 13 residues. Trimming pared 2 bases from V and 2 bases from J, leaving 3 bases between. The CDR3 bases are TGTGCCAGCAGTGACCTAAACACCGGGGAGCTGTTTTTT. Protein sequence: CASSDLNTGELFF.

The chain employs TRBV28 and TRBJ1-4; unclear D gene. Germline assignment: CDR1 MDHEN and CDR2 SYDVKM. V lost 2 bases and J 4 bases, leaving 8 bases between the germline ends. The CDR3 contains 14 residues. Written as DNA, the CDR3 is TGTGCCAGCAGTTTAGGAGGAAGTAATGAAAAACTGTTTTTT. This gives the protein CASSLGGSNEKLFF. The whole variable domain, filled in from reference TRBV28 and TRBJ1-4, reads DVKVTQSSRYLVKRTGEKVFLECVQDMDHENMFWYRQDPGLGLRLIYFSYDVKMKEKGDIPEGYSVSREKKERFSLILESASTNQTSMYLCASSLGGSNEKLFFGSGTQLSVL.

The CDR3 is CASRPIQGPYEQYF. DNA of the CDR3: TGTGCCAGCAGACCTATACAGGGACCCTACGAGCAGTACTTC. The V and J genes are TRBV5-8 and TRBJ2-7; weak D call: TRBD1 (6 bases). The CDR3 is 14 residues long. The V and J ends lost 5 bases and 2 bases respectively, with 14 bases between them. Germline V gene data show CDR1 as SGHTS and CDR2 as YDEGEE.

CDR3 sequence: CASSSTGSLTFYEQYF. For the CDR3, the DNA is TGTGCCAGCAGCTCCACAGGGTCCCTCACATTCTACGAGCAGTACTTC. The V and J genes are TRBV5-6 and TRBJ2-7, with a weak D call TRBD1 (6 bases). The CDR3 loop spans 16 amino acids. V gave up 3 bases and J gave up 3 bases, with 19 bases separating them. Germline CDR1 SGHDT, CDR2 YYEEEE.

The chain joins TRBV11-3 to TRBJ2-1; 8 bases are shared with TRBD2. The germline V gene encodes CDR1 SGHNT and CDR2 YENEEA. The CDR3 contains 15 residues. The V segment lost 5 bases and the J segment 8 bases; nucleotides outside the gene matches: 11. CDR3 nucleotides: TGTGCCAGCAGCCCTGGGAGCGGGAGCTTCTATGAGCAGTTCTTC. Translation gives CASSPGSGSFYEQFF.

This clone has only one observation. DNA for the CDR3: TGTGCCTGCCCGGGACAGGGATCCTACGAGCAGTACTTC. Encoded protein: CACPGQGSYEQYF. The J gene is TRBJ2-7, the V gene TRBV30; 9 bases map to TRBD1. The CDR3 spans 13 residues. Germline V gene data show CDR1 as GTSNPN and CDR2 as SVGIG (reference sequence). Trimming removed 6 bases from V and 1 base from J; junction bases left unmatched: 4.